This entry lists 27 T cell receptor beta chains sequenced from one sample in a study of shared clonotypes between healthy human individuals. Assay: immunoSEQ multiplex PCR; the TCRdb copy retains only in-frame clones and omits some. The sample consists of roughly 2.2 million clones, 85% to 95% of them appearing once. Sequencing was performed on naive CD4+ T cells from PBMCs. Subset defined: CD45RA+ positively selected. The origin of the receptors is a man aged 18-30 years in good health. Some clones in this sample may be carry-over from other donors' samples.

The chain employs TRBV28 and TRBJ2-7, with no clear D. Germline V gene sequence: CDR1 MDHEN, CDR2 SYDVKM. CDR3 length: 11 amino acids. V lost 7 bases, J lost 4 bases, and 8 bases lay in between. The CDR3 DNA sequence: TGTGCCAGCACTCTTGGTTACGAGCAGTACTTC. It codes for CASTLGYEQYF.

Concerning this clone itself: Other DNA sequences in this specimen translate into the identical CDR3. The chain employs TRBV5-1 and TRBJ2-7, with D unclear. Looked up from germline, CDR1 is SGHRS and CDR2 is YFSETQ. Deletions cut 0 bases from V and 0 bases from J, with 7 bases between. This CDR3 has 14 residues. The CDR3 region is CASSLGGNSYEQYF. The CDR3 DNA reads as TGCGCCAGCAGCTTGGGTGGCAACTCCTACGAGCAGTACTTC.

This sequence joins TRBV11-2 and TRBJ2-1; no clear D gene. CDR3 length equals 14 residues. Trimming shortened V by 1 base and J by 2 bases, and 6 bases separated the two germline ends. Germline V gene sequence: CDR1 SGHAT, CDR2 FQNNGV. CDR3 DNA: TGTGCCAGCAGCTTAGCTCCCGCCTACAATGAGCAGTTCTTC. Translation gives CASSLAPAYNEQFF.

The rearrangement uses TRBV18 and TRBJ1-4; D unresolved. CDR1 and CDR2 (germline): KGHSH, LQKENI. The CDR3 consists of 14 residues. Deletions cut 4 bases from V and 0 bases from J, with 6 bases between. Here the CDR3 reads CASSRRATNEKLFF. DNA of the CDR3: TGTGCCAGCTCACGCAGAGCAACTAATGAAAAACTGTTTTTT.

J is TRBJ2-5 and V is TRBV10-3; D call uncertain. Trimming stripped 0 bases from V and 4 bases from J, with 3 bases between. The CDR3 loop spans 12 amino acids. Germline CDR1 and CDR2: ENHRY and SYGVKD. The CDR3 protein is CAISESLETQYF. The CDR3 coding sequence is TGTGCCATCAGTGAGTCTCTAGAGACCCAGTACTTC.

J is TRBJ2-7 and V is TRBV11-2; no clear D. CDR1 and CDR2 from the germline V gene are SGHAT and FQNNGV. The V gene lost 0 bases and the J gene lost 1 base, with 13 bases spanning the gap. This CDR3 has 16 residues. For the CDR3, the DNA is TGTGCCAGCAGCTTAGATCGCGTGACCCTTTCCTACGAGCAGTACTTC. Protein: CASSLDRVTLSYEQYF.

The rearrangement links TRBV7-3 to TRBJ2-3, with D possibly called TRBD1 or TRBD2 (5 bases each). CDR1 and CDR2 (germline): SGHTA, FQGTGA. V dropped 1 base and J dropped 7 bases, with 15 bases sitting between them. The CDR3 totals 15 residues. CDR3: CASSLIRGADYTQYF. CDR3 DNA sequence: TGTGCCAGCAGCTTAATAAGGGGAGCCGATTATACGCAGTATTTT.

This chain connects TRBV6-1 to TRBJ1-2; unclear D gene. Germline-derived CDR1 and CDR2 are MNHNS and SASEGT. V was trimmed by 2 bases and J by 5 bases, leaving 12 bases between them. The CDR3 totals 14 residues. The chain's CDR3 is CASSEINGVYGYTF. DNA for the CDR3: TGTGCCAGCAGTGAAATCAATGGAGTGTATGGCTACACCTTC.

The genes are TRBV5-1 and TRBJ2-3; D perhaps matches TRBD1 (6 bases). This CDR3 spans 15 amino acids. Trimming shortened V by 0 bases and J by 4 bases, and 12 bases separated the two germline ends. Per the germline V gene, CDR1 is SGHRS and CDR2 is YFSETQ. The CDR3 spells CASSLGTPGADTQYF. In DNA, the CDR3 is TGCGCCAGCAGCTTGGGGACTCCAGGGGCAGATACGCAGTATTTT.

This clone was detected only once. V usage is TRBV5-4 and J usage is TRBJ1-1; the match to TRBD1 covers 8 bases. The CDR3 spans 13 residues. J lost 7 bases, V lost 6 bases, and 8 bases had no gene match. Germline values: CDR1 SGHNT, CDR2 YYREEE (reference sequence). The CDR3 region is CASTNQGASEAFF. CDR3 sequence (DNA): TGTGCCAGCACCAATCAGGGGGCCAGTGAAGCTTTCTTT.

This clone was observed a few times. At the DNA level, this CDR3 is encoded by other sequences in the same sample as well. The CDR3 bases are TGTGCCAGCAGTGCCACAGGGGGCGTACAGCCCCAGCATTTT. Amino acids: CASSATGGVQPQHF. The V and J genes are TRBV2 and TRBJ1-5, with 9 bases aligning to TRBD1. This CDR3 spans 14 amino acids. V trimming: 4 bases; J trimming: 7 bases; junction bases outside the gene matches: 5. CDR1 is SNHLY and CDR2 is FYNNEI in the germline V gene. The entire variable domain, with the rest obtained from reference TRBV2 and TRBJ1-5, is as follows: EPEVTQTPSHQVTQMGQEVILRCVPISNHLYFYWYRQILGQKVEFLVSFYNNEISEKSEIFDDQFSVERPDGSNFTLKIRSTKLEDSAMYFCASSATGGVQPQHFGDGTRLSIL.

V and J are TRBV28 and TRBJ2-6; D is undetermined. Looked up from germline, CDR1 is MDHEN and CDR2 is SYDVKM. V shed 5 bases and J shed 2 bases, with 16 bases lying between them. The CDR3 spans 17 residues. The CDR3 loop reads CASSAHLAAPGANVLTF. In nucleotides, the CDR3 is TGTGCCAGCAGTGCCCACCTCGCAGCTCCTGGGGCCAACGTCCTGACTTTC.

This clone occurred a few times. This sequence joins TRBV11-2 and TRBJ1-1; TRBD1 aligns across 9 bases. The V gene end was trimmed by 5 bases and the J gene end by 2 bases; junction bases not matched to a gene: 9. Germline V gene lookup returns CDR1 SGHAT and CDR2 FQNNGV. This CDR3 has 16 amino acids. The CDR3 loop is CASSTHRGPANTEAFF. The CDR3 DNA reads TGTGCCAGCAGCACACACAGGGGGCCGGCTAACACTGAAGCTTTCTTT. Full variable domain (rest looked up from reference TRBV11-2 and TRBJ1-1): EAGVAQSPRYKIIEKRQSVAFWCNPISGHATLYWYQQILGQGPKLLIQFQNNGVVDDSQLPKDRFSAERLKGVDSTLKIQPAKLEDSAVYLCASSTHRGPANTEAFFGQGTRLTVV.

V is TRBV29-1 and J is TRBJ2-7; 9 positions agree with TRBD1. V lost 5 bases to trimming and J lost 6 bases; unmatched junction nucleotides: 14. CDR3 size: 15 residues. CDR1 is SQVTM, CDR2 ANQGSEA, per germline. The CDR3 DNA sequence: TGCAGCGTTTTGGGTTCTAGGGACAGGGTCGGCGAGCAGTACTTC. Its protein product is CSVLGSRDRVGEQYF.

The rearrangement links TRBV5-4 to TRBJ1-1; possibly TRBD1 for D (5 bases). V was cut by 7 bases and J by 5 bases, with 15 bases left in between. Germline assignment: CDR1 SGHNT and CDR2 YYREEE (reference sequence). The CDR3 totals 13 residues. The CDR3 here is CASGAQVGTEAFF. In DNA form, the CDR3 reads TGTGCCAGCGGAGCACAGGTGGGTACTGAAGCTTTCTTT. Full variable domain (outside the CDR3, taken from reference TRBV5-4 and TRBJ1-1): ETGVTQSPTHLIKTRGQQVTLRCSSQSGHNTVSWYQQALGQGPQFIFQYYREEENGRGNFPPRFSGLQFPNYSSELNVNALELDDSALYLCASGAQVGTEAFFGQGTRLTVV.

The chain recombines TRBV27 with TRBJ1-2; TRBD1 matches at 8 bases. This CDR3 contains 15 residues. The germline V gene has CDR1 MNHEY and CDR2 SMNVEV (reference sequence). Trimming cost V 6 bases and J 4 bases; bases outside gene matches: 10. The CDR3 bases are TGTGCCAGCAGCCCCACCGACAGGGGCGGCTATGGCTACACCTTC. Translation gives CASSPTDRGGYGYTF.

The rearrangement links TRBV5-1 to TRBJ2-1; TRBD2 agrees at 8 bases. After removal of 6 bases from V and 8 bases from J, the junction contained 10 bases not matched to a gene. Germline CDR1 is SGHRS and CDR2 is YFSETQ. The CDR3 has 14 amino acids. The CDR3 DNA reads TGCGCCAGCACTGCGCGGGAGGTAGGGGATGAGCAGTTCTTC. Protein: CASTAREVGDEQFF. Full variable domain (rest looked up from reference TRBV5-1 and TRBJ2-1): KAGVTQTPRYLIKTRGQQVTLSCSPISGHRSVSWYQQTPGQGLQFLFEYFSETQRNKGNFPGRFSGRQFSNSRSEMNVSTLELGDSALYLCASTAREVGDEQFFGPGTRLTVL.

In this sample, this clone turned up a few times. The CDR3 sequence: CASSTDRRAPTEAFF. CDR3 nucleotides: TGTGCCAGCTCAACGGACAGGAGGGCCCCCACTGAAGCTTTCTTT. This sequence joins TRBV28 and TRBJ1-1; 7 bases are shared with TRBD1. The length of the CDR3 is 15 residues. Unmatched junction bases numbered 13, after V lost 8 bases and J lost 4 bases. Germline-derived CDR1 and CDR2 are MDHEN and SYDVKM.

The chain uses TRBV7-6 and TRBJ1-2; possibly TRBD1 for D (6 bases). The CDR3 length is 19 residues. V gave up 6 bases and J gave up 0 bases, with 26 bases separating them. From germline, CDR1 is SGHVS and CDR2 FNYEAQ. CDR3 protein: CASSPGVGGLITPNYGYTF. The CDR3 nucleotides are TGTGCCAGCAGTCCCGGGGTAGGGGGTTTAATTACTCCTAACTATGGCTACACCTTC.

V usage is TRBV9 and J usage is TRBJ2-6; the match to TRBD2 covers 10 bases. Looked up from germline, CDR1 is SGDLS and CDR2 is YYNGEE. The CDR3 runs to 19 residues. V dropped 0 bases and J dropped 0; count of bases not matched to a gene: 6. Here the CDR3 reads CASSVASSGSPSGANVLTF. CDR3 nucleotides: TGTGCCAGCAGCGTAGCTTCTAGCGGGAGCCCCTCTGGGGCCAACGTCCTGACTTTC.

This rearrangement joins TRBV28 to TRBJ2-2, with D perhaps assigned TRBD1 or TRBD2 (5 bases each). The V gene's germline CDR1 is MDHEN and CDR2 SYDVKM. CDR3 length: 15 residues. The ends were cut back, 7 bases at V and 0 bases at J, with 12 bases in the middle. CDR3 residues: CASTPMGANTGELFF. The CDR3 region has the DNA TGTGCCAGCACTCCCATGGGGGCGAACACCGGGGAGCTGTTTTTT.

A single count supports this clone. This rearrangement joins TRBV4-3 to TRBJ1-5; 8 nucleotides match TRBD1. J gave up 0 bases and V 4 bases, and 8 bases lay outside the gene matches. This CDR3 has 17 residues. Looked up from germline, CDR1 is LGHNA and CDR2 is YSLEER. CDR3 DNA: TGCGCCAGCAGCCGGGACCGGGACAGGTCTAGCAATCAGCCCCAGCATTTT. Translating it yields CASSRDRDRSSNQPQHF.

This chain uses TRBV6-6 with TRBJ1-5, with D maybe TRBD1 (6 bases). Germline CDR1 and CDR2: MNHNY and SVGAGI (reference sequence). This CDR3 region has 13 residues. V shed 6 bases and J shed 7 bases, with 13 bases lying between them. The CDR3 bases are TGTGCCAGCAGACGGGGGCAGGGCCAGCCCCAGCATTTT. Translated, it gives CASRRGQGQPQHF.

V usage is TRBV5-1 and J usage is TRBJ1-3, with no clear D. Trimming removed 0 bases from V and 0 bases from J, with 4 bases in between. The CDR3 spans 14 residues. Germline V lookup: CDR1 SGHRS, CDR2 YFSETQ. In DNA, the CDR3 is TGCGCCAGCAGCTTGGACGCCTCTGGAAACACCATATATTTT. It yields the protein CASSLDASGNTIYF.

This chain joins TRBV5-6 and TRBJ1-1, with a tentative D call TRBD1 (5 bases). The CDR3 is 13 residues long. From germline, CDR1 is SGHDT and CDR2 YYEEEE. The ends were cut back, 2 bases at V and 2 bases at J, with 7 bases in the middle. CDR3 DNA sequence: TGTGCCAGCAGCTTTGGGGCAAACACTGAAGCTTTCTTT. Its protein product is CASSFGANTEAFF.

V gene TRBV10-3 combines with J gene TRBJ1-5, with D tentatively TRBD1 (6 bases). V was clipped by 3 bases and J by 6 bases, with 9 bases between them. This CDR3 is built from 13 residues. Looked up from germline, CDR1 is ENHRY and CDR2 is SYGVKD. CDR3 region: CAISEGGTQPQHF. The CDR3 DNA follows: TGTGCCATCAGTGAAGGGGGAACTCAGCCCCAGCATTTT.

The chain couples TRBV5-1 to TRBJ2-2; TRBD2 agrees at 8 bases. The trim removed 0 bases at V and 7 bases at J, leaving 5 bases unmatched. The germline gives CDR1 SGHRS, CDR2 YFSETQ. The CDR3 loop spans 15 amino acids. CDR3 residues: CASSLASGRGGELFF. The CDR3 coding sequence is TGCGCCAGCAGCTTGGCCTCCGGGAGGGGCGGGGAGCTGTTTTTT.